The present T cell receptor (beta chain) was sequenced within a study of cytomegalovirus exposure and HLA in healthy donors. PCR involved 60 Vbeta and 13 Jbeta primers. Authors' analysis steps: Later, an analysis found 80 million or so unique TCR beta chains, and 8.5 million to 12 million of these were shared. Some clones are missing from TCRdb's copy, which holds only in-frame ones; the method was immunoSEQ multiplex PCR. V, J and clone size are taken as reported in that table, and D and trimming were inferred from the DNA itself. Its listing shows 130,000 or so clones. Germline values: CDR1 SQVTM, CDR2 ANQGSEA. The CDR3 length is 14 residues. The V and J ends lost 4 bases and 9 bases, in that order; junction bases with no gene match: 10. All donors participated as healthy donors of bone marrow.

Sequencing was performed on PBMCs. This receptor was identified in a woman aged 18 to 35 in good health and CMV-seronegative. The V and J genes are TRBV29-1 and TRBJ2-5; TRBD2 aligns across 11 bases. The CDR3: CSVAGLAALEAQYF. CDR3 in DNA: TGCAGCGTTGCGGGACTAGCGGCGTTGGAGGCCCAGTACTTC.